The 32 T cell receptor beta chains presented below share a single source sample, sequenced in a study of blood T cells in healthy people across ages. It was with a sample-barcoded 5' primer and a J-beta primer mix that a second PCR of roughly 7 to 12 cycles was run. TCRdb reanalysed the 5' RACE reads using MiXCR and keeps one entry per CDR3 protein. The sample lists roughly 730,000 distinct CDR3 sequences, roughly three fifths seen once, with roughly 24% in the top ten. The sample comprised blood. Receptor source: a middle-aged man in good health.

The chain has TRBV29-1 and TRBJ2-3; D may match TRBD1 or TRBD2 (5 bases each). V shed 4 bases and J shed 5 bases, with 22 bases lying between them. The CDR3 length is 16 residues. Germline values: CDR1 SQVTM, CDR2 ANQGSEA. The CDR3 sequence: CSVVSGTGWRGDTQYF. The DNA for the CDR3 is TGCAGCGTTGTTTCAGGGACGGGCTGGAGAGGAGATACGCAGTATTTT.

The sample holds a few counts of this clonotype. The chain couples TRBV9 to TRBJ2-7, with 11 bases identical to TRBD2. CDR3 length: 15 amino acids. The junction had 6 bases not matched to a gene; V was cut back by 0 bases and J by 7 bases. Germline V gives CDR1 SGDLS, CDR2 YYNGEE. The CDR3 loop is CASSVGASGRLEQYF. DNA of the CDR3: TGTGCCAGCAGCGTAGGTGCTAGCGGGAGGTTGGAGCAGTACTTC.

This clonotype was counted a few times. The chain joins TRBV27 to TRBJ2-1, with D maybe TRBD2 (6 bases). The CDR3 is made up of 14 amino acids. Germline loops: CDR1 MNHEY, CDR2 SMNVEV (reference sequence). V was clipped by 2 bases and J by 9 bases, with 14 bases between them. The DNA for the CDR3 is TGTGCCAGCAGTTTAGGAGTGGGGGGAGGTGAGCAGTTCTTC. Translated, it gives CASSLGVGGGEQFF.

This clonotype was detected once. The chain links TRBV9 to TRBJ2-1; 8 bases line up with TRBD2. Germline V lookup: CDR1 SGDLS, CDR2 YYNGEE. CDR3 size: 13 residues. Trimming took 6 bases from V and 6 from J; bases not matched to a gene: 5. The CDR3 bases are TGTGCCAGCAATCTCGGGGGGGCCAATGAGCAGTTCTTC. Translated, it gives CASNLGGANEQFF.

This clonotype was recorded only once. The chain has TRBV15 and TRBJ1-2, with a tentative D call TRBD1 (5 bases). V was cut by 3 bases and J by 8 bases, with 16 bases left in between. The CDR3 extends over 14 amino acids. CDR1 and CDR2 from the germline V gene are LNHNV and YYDKDF (reference sequence). The CDR3 region is CATSRETGSGGYTF. The CDR3 DNA follows: TGTGCCACCAGCAGGGAAACAGGCAGTGGGGGCTACACCTTC.

The chain links TRBV12-3 or TRBV12-4 to TRBJ1-5; the D is unclear. This CDR3 is built from 12 residues. Trimming took 7 bases from V and 8 from J, leaving 12 bases between them. The CDR3 nucleotides are TGTGCCAGCAATCTGGCCGGGGAGCCCCAGCATTTT. It yields the protein CASNLAGEPQHF.

V usage is TRBV12-3 or TRBV12-4 and J usage is TRBJ2-1, with 7 bases aligning to TRBD1. V shed 6 bases and J 6 bases; nucleotides not matched to a gene: 11. The CDR3 is 15 residues long. DNA for the CDR3: TGTGCCAGCAGACCGAACAGGGGAGTTGGCAATGAGCAGTTCTTC. Protein product: CASRPNRGVGNEQFF.

This chain's CDR3 is CASSLSVSDTASGYTF. The CDR3 DNA reads as TGTGCCAGCAGTTTATCAGTATCGGACACAGCTTCTGGCTACACCTTC. The chain is built from TRBV12-3 or TRBV12-4 and TRBJ1-2; D possibly corresponds to TRBD1 (5 bases). Trimming pared 2 bases from V and 7 bases from J, leaving 20 bases between. This CDR3 comprises 16 residues.

J is TRBJ2-7 and V is TRBV6-2 or TRBV6-3; D tentatively reads TRBD1 or TRBD2 (5 bases each). Looked up from germline, CDR1 is MNHEY and CDR2 is SVGEGT. The CDR3 covers 14 residues. V gave up 4 bases and J gave up 4 bases, with 14 bases separating them. The DNA for the CDR3 is TGTGCCAGCAGTTGGGGACCGTCGGGGTACGAGCAGTACTTC. Residues: CASSWGPSGYEQYF.

This sequence joins TRBV12-3 or TRBV12-4 and TRBJ2-5; the D gene is possibly TRBD1 (6 bases). V gave up 5 bases and J gave up 3 bases, with 16 bases separating them. This CDR3 spans 15 amino acids. CDR3 nucleotides: TGTGCCAGCAGTCTTTGGCGGTCAGGGGAAGAGACCCAGTACTTC. Residues: CASSLWRSGEETQYF.

This chain connects TRBV10-3 to TRBJ2-2, with 8 bases matching TRBD1. Germline values: CDR1 ENHRY, CDR2 SYGVKD. The J segment lost 6 bases and the V segment lost 5 bases, leaving 8 bases of the junction unmatched. This CDR3 has 15 amino acids. CDR3 nucleotides: TGTGCCATCAGTAAGCAGGGGGCCTTGTCCGGGGAGCTGTTTTTT. Its protein product is CAISKQGALSGELFF.

The chain recombines TRBV7-6 with TRBJ2-5; 8 bases are shared with TRBD2. The germline gives CDR1 SGHVS, CDR2 FNYEAQ. The CDR3 loop spans 16 amino acids. The trim removed 1 base at V and 5 bases at J, leaving 9 bases unmatched. The CDR3 loop reads CASSLVRAGGRETQYF. Written as DNA, the CDR3 is TGTGCCAGCAGCTTAGTTCGGGCGGGAGGTCGCGAGACCCAGTACTTC.

This clonotype was counted only a few times. The chain has TRBV28 and TRBJ2-4, with TRBD1 as a possible D gene (6 bases). CDR3 length: 12 residues. The V and J ends lost 3 bases and 8 bases respectively, with 8 bases between them. Germline values: CDR1 MDHEN, CDR2 SYDVKM. CDR3 amino acids: CASSFGGDIQYF. In nucleotides, the CDR3 is TGTGCCAGCAGTTTTGGGGGCGACATTCAGTACTTC.

V usage is TRBV7-9 and J usage is TRBJ2-2, with D maybe TRBD2 (6 bases). This CDR3 comprises 13 residues. CDR1 SEHNR and CDR2 FQNEAQ come from the germline V gene (reference sequence). The germline V and J ends were trimmed by 5 bases and 7 bases, with 11 bases remaining between them. CDR3 region: CASSQQAGGELFF. In DNA, the CDR3 is TGTGCCAGCAGCCAGCAAGCGGGCGGGGAGCTGTTTTTT.

This clonotype was observed a few times. This sequence joins TRBV3-1 and TRBJ2-7; either TRBD1 or TRBD2 may fit D (6 bases each). Germline CDR1 is LGHDT and CDR2 is YNNKEL (reference sequence). The CDR3 sequence is 14 residues long. V lost 4 bases and J lost 4, with 14 bases in between. CDR3 in DNA: TGTGCCAGCAGCCCCGGGGGCATGAATTACGAGCAGTACTTC. This codes for CASSPGGMNYEQYF.

The chain recombines TRBV20-1 with TRBJ1-1; 7 nucleotides match TRBD1. The CDR3 length is 12 residues. Germline loops: CDR1 DFQATT, CDR2 SNEGSKA (reference sequence). V shed 8 bases and J 9 bases; nucleotides not matched to a gene: 12. The CDR3 sequence: CSSPFEGAKAFF. CDR3 nucleotide sequence: TGCAGTTCTCCTTTTGAGGGGGCGAAAGCTTTCTTT.

The chain couples TRBV10-2 to TRBJ2-7, with 8 bases lining up with TRBD1. Germline CDR1 is WSHSY and CDR2 is SAAADI. Losses at the gene ends were 6 bases for V and 7 bases for J; bases not matched to a gene: 8. The CDR3 covers 13 residues. CDR3 in amino acids: CASRMTGEWEQYF. In nucleotides, the CDR3 is TGCGCCAGCAGGATGACAGGGGAGTGGGAGCAGTACTTC.

This clonotype was recorded a few times. The chain has TRBV7-6 and TRBJ2-7, with D maybe TRBD1 (7 bases). The CDR3 runs to 16 residues. V was cut by 1 base and J by 2 bases, with 15 bases left in between. Germline assignment: CDR1 SGHVS and CDR2 FNYEAQ. The CDR3 reads CASSLEGAGMAYEQYF. In nucleotides, the CDR3 is TGTGCCAGCAGCTTAGAGGGGGCGGGGATGGCCTACGAGCAGTACTTC.

This clonotype was picked up a small number of times. DNA of the CDR3: TGCAGTGCTCGGACTCTAGGTCTCTACGAGCAGTACTTC. Protein product: CSARTLGLYEQYF. This sequence joins TRBV20-1 and TRBJ2-7, with a weak D call TRBD2 (5 bases). CDR3 length: 13 residues. Trimming stripped 5 bases from V and 3 bases from J, with 14 bases between. Per the germline V gene, CDR1 is DFQATT and CDR2 is SNEGSKA (reference sequence).

The chain carries TRBV6-1 and TRBJ1-6, with a possible D match to TRBD1 (5 bases). V was pared by 3 bases and J by 5 bases, with 11 bases between. The CDR3 runs 15 residues. CDR1 is MNHNS, CDR2 SASEGT, per germline. The CDR3 is CASSEGPVDNSPLHF. The CDR3 nucleotides read TGTGCCAGCAGTGAGGGGCCAGTGGATAATTCACCCCTCCACTTT.

The chain couples TRBV12-5 to TRBJ2-7; D unresolved. Per the germline V gene, CDR1 is LGHNT and CDR2 is FRNRAP. V shed 0 bases and J shed 4 bases, with 19 bases lying between them. CDR3 length equals 17 residues. Here the CDR3 reads CASGLVPTDRRTYEQYF. CDR3 sequence (DNA): TGTGCTAGTGGTTTGGTTCCCACAGACCGCCGGACGTACGAGCAGTACTTC.

The J gene is TRBJ1-1, the V gene TRBV7-8; D not resolved. CDR1 is SGHVS, CDR2 FQNEAQ, per germline. V was cut by 2 bases and J by 7 bases, with 5 bases left in between. CDR3 length: 11 residues. This CDR3 reads CASSLPSEAFF. DNA of the CDR3: TGTGCCAGCAGCTTACCTAGTGAAGCTTTCTTT.

The chain combines TRBV2 with TRBJ1-6, with D possibly being TRBD1 (5 bases). The CDR3 runs 14 residues. Trimming took off 4 bases at V and 10 bases at J, with 14 bases between the two ends. Looked up from germline, CDR1 is SNHLY and CDR2 is FYNNEI. CDR3 region: CASSVEGRGSPLHF. The CDR3 coding sequence is TGTGCCAGCAGTGTGGAGGGACGGGGCTCACCCCTCCACTTT.

There are a few counts of this clonotype. This chain joins TRBV4-1 and TRBJ1-1, with D perhaps TRBD1 (5 bases). CDR1 and CDR2 (germline): MGHRA, YSYEKL. V was pared by 1 base and J by 10 bases, with 10 bases between. The CDR3 consists of 12 residues. The CDR3 sequence is CASSQGGNRAFF. DNA for the CDR3: TGCGCCAGCAGCCAAGGGGGGAATCGAGCTTTCTTT.

J is TRBJ2-7 and V is TRBV7-2; maybe TRBD1 (5 bases). With the DNA end fitting TRBJ2-4 better, the J assignment may be wrong. In germline, CDR1 is SGHTA, CDR2 FQGNSA. The CDR3 runs 13 residues. The DNA for the CDR3 is TGTGCCAGCAGTCCGCAGGGATGGGGCATTCAGTACTTC. Amino acids: CASSPQGWGIQYF.

The V call is TRBV6-1, the J call TRBJ1-5, with D perhaps matching TRBD1 (6 bases). From germline, CDR1 is MNHNS and CDR2 SASEGT. Trimming removed 1 base from V and 6 bases from J, with 13 bases in between. This CDR3 region has 15 residues. The CDR3 DNA sequence: TGTGCCAGCAGTGAAGGGGACATTATGGTTCAGCCCCAGCATTTT. As protein: CASSEGDIMVQPQHF.

This clonotype was seen repeatedly, ten times or more. The chain uses TRBV6-5 and TRBJ1-6, with D perhaps matching TRBD1 (6 bases). Germline V gene data show CDR1 as MNHEY and CDR2 as SVGAGI. The CDR3 has 14 amino acids. V dropped 2 bases and J dropped 7 bases, with 9 bases sitting between them. CDR3 residues: CASSYQGQNSPLHF. The DNA of the CDR3 is TGTGCCAGCAGTTACCAGGGGCAAAATTCACCCCTCCACTTT.

The chain is built from TRBV12-3 or TRBV12-4 and TRBJ1-5, with 7 bases aligning to TRBD1. This CDR3 comprises 14 residues. J was trimmed by 3 bases and V by 7 bases; bases with no gene match: 6. Written as DNA, the CDR3 is TGTGCCAGCACCCAGGACAGGAACAATCAGCCCCAGCATTTT. It translates to CASTQDRNNQPQHF.

The chain has TRBV20-1 and TRBJ2-7, with TRBD2 matching over 7 bases. This CDR3 region has 15 residues. CDR1 is DFQATT and CDR2 is SNEGSKA in the germline V gene (reference sequence). The V and J ends lost 0 bases and 1 base, in that order; junction bases with no gene match: 6. The CDR3 nucleotides read TGCAGTGCTAGAGAAACGAGCGGGGAATCCTACGAGCAGTACTTC. This codes for CSARETSGESYEQYF.

The chain is built from TRBV27 and TRBJ1-4, with TRBD1 matching 9 bases. V lost 7 bases, J lost 7 bases, and 7 bases stayed unmatched. CDR3 length: 14 residues. Germline CDR1 is MNHEY and CDR2 is SMNVEV (reference sequence). CDR3 sequence reads: CASKPDRGGEKLFF. As DNA, the CDR3 is TGTGCCAGCAAACCCGACAGGGGGGGTGAAAAACTGTTTTTT.

The chain is built from TRBV7-3 and TRBJ2-3, with D possibly matching TRBD1 (6 bases). The CDR3 runs to 16 residues. V lost 4 bases, J lost 0 bases, and 14 bases lay in between. CDR1 SGHTA and CDR2 FQGTGA come from the germline V gene. Written as DNA, the CDR3 is TGTGCCAGCAGCTACGGGACATACCCTAGCACAGATACGCAGTATTTT. Encoded protein: CASSYGTYPSTDTQYF.

DNA of the CDR3: TGTGCCAGCAGCCCGGGGAAGCGGGAGAGCCGGTTAAATGAGCAGTTCTTC. It is translated as CASSPGKRESRLNEQFF. V usage is TRBV7-2 and J usage is TRBJ2-1; 8 nucleotides agree with TRBD2. CDR3 length: 17 amino acids. Germline V gives CDR1 SGHTA, CDR2 FQGNSA. With V trimmed by 5 bases and J by 7 bases, 16 bases remained unmatched.